The 15 T cell receptor beta chains below all came from one sample that was sequenced in a study of breast tumors, draining lymph nodes, adjacent tissues. TCRdb called the multiplex PCR reads again in MiXCR, with one record for every CDR3 protein. Among under 110,000 distinct CDR3 sequences listed, about 30% were seen once. The lymph nodes were axillary draining lymph nodes from breast cancer patients. Sequenced sample: axillary lymph node tissue. These receptor sequences come from a female donor with breast cancer. Some clones in this sample may be carry-over from other donors' samples.

This clonotype was seen many times. The V gene is TRBV11-2, the J gene TRBJ2-2, with 12 bases that match TRBD2. V lost 4 bases and J lost 3; bases outside the gene matches: 12. The CDR3 spans 19 residues. Germline CDR1 and CDR2: SGHAT and FQNNGV. CDR3 region: CASSWTGTSGRIYTGELFF. The CDR3 region has the DNA TGTGCCAGCAGCTGGACCGGGACTAGCGGGCGGATTTACACCGGGGAGCTGTTTTTT.

This clonotype was seen at least ten times. This chain links TRBV5-8 with TRBJ2-5; D unclear. With 3 bases removed from V and 5 bases from J, the gap between germline ends came to 14 bases. There are 14 residues in the CDR3. Germline V gene lookup returns CDR1 SGHTS and CDR2 YDEGEE. Written as DNA, the CDR3 is TGTGCCAGCAGCTCGGGCAACCTCCTGGAGACCCAGTACTTC. The encoded protein is CASSSGNLLETQYF.

The chain recombines TRBV5-1 with TRBJ2-5; D may match TRBD1 or TRBD2 (5 bases each). The V end lost 3 bases, the J end lost 8 bases, and 17 bases lay between the germline ends. Looked up from germline, CDR1 is SGHRS and CDR2 is YFSETQ. The CDR3 is 14 amino acids. For the CDR3, the DNA is TGCGCCAGCAGCTCGGGACGGGACGGGGACACCCAGTACTTC. Translating gives CASSSGRDGDTQYF.

CDR3 region: CASSPPGGRNEQFF. CDR3 DNA sequence: TGTGCCAGCAGTCCCCCAGGGGGGCGAAATGAGCAGTTCTTC. The chain employs TRBV6-2 or TRBV6-3 and TRBJ2-1, with a possible D match to TRBD1 (7 bases). The germline V gene has CDR1 MNHEY and CDR2 SVGEGT. The V end lost 5 bases, the J end lost 7 bases, and 15 bases lay between the germline ends. The CDR3 totals 14 residues.

This clonotype was picked up many times. This chain links TRBV3-1 with TRBJ2-2, with TRBD2 matching over 9 bases. The junction had 6 bases not matched to a gene; V was cut back by 1 base and J by 9 bases. The germline V gene has CDR1 LGHDT and CDR2 YNNKEL (reference sequence). The CDR3 runs 15 residues. For the CDR3, the DNA is TGTGCCAGCAGCCAAGTGACTAGCGGTAGGAGGGAGCTGTTTTTT. This codes for CASSQVTSGRRELFF.

This sequence joins TRBV10-3 and TRBJ1-6; the D is unclear. The V gene's germline CDR1 is ENHRY and CDR2 SYGVKD. The V gene lost 10 bases and the J gene lost 4 bases, with 11 bases spanning the gap. The CDR3 totals 13 residues. CDR3 in DNA: TGTGCCACACGCACCTCTTATAATTCACCCCTCCACTTT. It encodes CATRTSYNSPLHF.

Turning to this clonotype: At one end, the junction sequence differs from germline, possibly due to a read error. This chain links TRBV9 with TRBJ1-2; D is possibly TRBD1 (5 bases). Germline V gene data show CDR1 as SGDLS and CDR2 as YYNGEE. CDR3 length equals 13 residues. CDR3 DNA sequence: TGTGCCAGCACGCCGACAGAGGGCTATGGTTACACCTTC. Translation: CASTPTEGYGYTF.

As regards this clonotype: Compared with germline, one end of the junction differs, possibly owing to a read error. V is TRBV4-1 and J is TRBJ1-5; TRBD1 aligns across 9 bases. Germline assignment: CDR1 MGHRA and CDR2 YSYEKL. CDR3 length equals 16 residues. The CDR3 sequence: CASGQEAGQGFQPQHF. The DNA for the CDR3 is TGCGCCAGCGGCCAAGAGGCGGGACAGGGCTTTCAGCCCCAGCATTTT.

A remark on this clonotype: Being one base from a much bigger clone, this may be a read error. The rearrangement joins TRBV30 to TRBJ2-1; D unresolved. Germline lookup yields CDR1 GTSNPN and CDR2 SVGIG (reference sequence). The CDR3 is made up of 14 amino acids. The CDR3 coding sequence is TGTACCTGGAGTGGTCTTTCAACATACAATGAGCAGTTCTTC. Protein: CTWSGLSTYNEQFF.

V gene TRBV29-1 combines with J gene TRBJ1-5; 8 positions match TRBD1. V lost 7 bases and J lost 0; bases outside the gene matches: 5. Germline assignment: CDR1 SQVTM and CDR2 ANQGSEA. There are 14 residues in the CDR3. The DNA of the CDR3 is TGCAGCGCTAGACAGGGGTATAGCAATCAGCCCCAGCATTTT. It translates to CSARQGYSNQPQHF.

This clonotype was seen many times. V is TRBV3-1 and J is TRBJ1-2; D not resolved. Deletions cut 3 bases from V and 5 bases from J, with 13 bases between. The germline V gene has CDR1 LGHDT and CDR2 YNNKEL (reference sequence). This CDR3 is 14 amino acids long. CDR3 bases: TGTGCCAGCAGCCAGTCTGTCCGCGGGTATGGCTACACCTTC. It codes for CASSQSVRGYGYTF.

This clonotype was observed at least ten times. This may come from a read error, since a much larger clone is one base off. The J gene is TRBJ2-7, the V gene TRBV12-3 or TRBV12-4; the D is unclear. This CDR3 contains 14 residues. Trimming removed 3 bases at V and 4 bases at J, with 13 bases between. The CDR3 reads CASSFALQGYEQYF. CDR3 DNA: TGTGCCAGCAGTTTCGCCCTCCAAGGATACGAGCAGTACTTC.

This clonotype was detected ten times or more. A much larger clone differs from this one at a single base, so this may be a read error. The V call is TRBV7-7, the J call TRBJ2-5; either TRBD1 or TRBD2 may supply D (5 bases each). This CDR3 spans 15 amino acids. From germline, CDR1 is SSHAT and CDR2 FNYEAQ (reference sequence). CDR3: CASSPTPGTQLAQHF. DNA for the CDR3: TGTGCTAGCAGCCCCACACCCGGGACCCAACTGGCCCAGCACTTC. The full variable domain, rest sourced from reference TRBV7-7 and TRBJ2-5, is GAGVSQSPRYKVTKRGQDVTLRCDPISSHATLYWYQQALGQGPEFLTYFNYEAQPDKSGLPSDRFSAERPEGSISTLTIQRTEQRDSAMYRCASSPTPGTQLAQHFGPGTRLLVL.

This clonotype was counted ten times or more. The chain joins TRBV7-2 to TRBJ2-5; D perhaps matches TRBD2 (6 bases). CDR1 and CDR2 from the germline V gene are SGHTA and FQGNSA. V was trimmed by 3 bases and J by 2 bases, leaving 13 bases between them. CDR3 length equals 15 residues. The CDR3, as DNA: TGTGCCAGCAGCTTTCTCGGGGGAGCTCAAGAGACCCAGTACTTC. Its translation is CASSFLGGAQETQYF.

This clonotype was picked up many times. An end of the junction differs from the germline gene, which may be a read error. J is TRBJ2-3 and V is TRBV6-6; D is unresolved. CDR3 length: 14 residues. Germline CDR1 is MNHNY and CDR2 is SVGAGI (reference sequence). The chain's CDR3 is CASSHSTHTDTQYF. In DNA form, the CDR3 reads TGTGCCAGCAGTCACTCCACTCACACAGATACGCAGTATTTT.